A selection of T cell receptor beta chains follows, all from one sample in a study of blood T cell repertoires in COVID-19. The assay was immunoSEQ multiplex PCR, and TCRdb's table has in-frame clones only and misses some. In the table there are some 140,000 clones, 80% to 85% of which are singletons. Sequenced input: PBMCs or T cells enriched from blood (not recorded which). All receptors derive from a man under 40 who had recovered from COVID-19. CDR3s include the opening cysteine and the closing phenylalanine or tryptophan. D genes are given only for firm matches. The size field is filled for only some rows; it gives once, few, many or a size class.

D gene: .
J gene: TRBJ2-3
clone size: .
V gene: TRBV5-1
CDR3 DNA: TGCGCCAGCAGCACCTCGAAGCGAAGCACAGATACGCAGTATTTT
CDR3 protein: CASSTSKRSTDTQYF

D gene: .
J gene: TRBJ1-1
clone size: few
V gene: TRBV10-3
CDR3 DNA: TGTGCCATCAGTGTTACTGGGACAAGGGCTGAAGCTTTCTTT
CDR3 protein: CAISVTGTRAEAFF

D gene: TRBD1
J gene: TRBJ1-4
clone size: .
V gene: TRBV11-3
CDR3 DNA: TGTGCCAGCAGCCGAGGACAGGGGGACGAAAAACTGTTTTTT
CDR3 protein: CASSRGQGDEKLFF

D gene: TRBD2
J gene: TRBJ2-5
clone size: .
V gene: TRBV19
CDR3 DNA: TGTGCCAGTAGTACGACCGGGACTAGTTTAGAGACCCAGTACTTC
CDR3 protein: CASSTTGTSLETQYF

D gene: .
J gene: TRBJ2-2
clone size: .
V gene: TRBV5-1
CDR3 DNA: TGCGCCAGCAGCCTAACTATCACCACCGGGGAGCTGTTTTTT
CDR3 protein: CASSLTITTGELFF

D gene: .
J gene: TRBJ2-2
clone size: once
V gene: TRBV19
CDR3 DNA: TGTGCCAGTAGTATGGGGCAGGGCCTCACCGGGGAGCTGTTTTTT
CDR3 protein: CASSMGQGLTGELFF

D gene: TRBD2
J gene: TRBJ2-1
clone size: once
V gene: TRBV29-1
CDR3 DNA: TGCAGCGTTACTGGTGGGGGGGGAAGCGGGTCCACCTACAATGAGCAGTTCTTC
CDR3 protein: CSVTGGGGSGSTYNEQFF

D gene: TRBD2
J gene: TRBJ2-1
clone size: many
V gene: TRBV6-5
CDR3 DNA: TGTGCCAGCAGTTACACTAGCGGGAGGGCCAATGAGCAGTTCTTC
CDR3 protein: CASSYTSGRANEQFF

D gene: TRBD1
J gene: TRBJ2-3
clone size: few
V gene: TRBV5-4
CDR3 DNA: TGTGCCAGCAGCTTGGAGGGACAGGGCATTACAGATACGCAGTATTTT
CDR3 protein: CASSLEGQGITDTQYF

D gene: .
J gene: TRBJ1-2
clone size: .
V gene: TRBV2
CDR3 DNA: TGTGCCAGCAGCGGGGGGATAGGGTACTATGGCTACACCTTC
CDR3 protein: CASSGGIGYYGYTF

D gene: .
J gene: TRBJ2-3
clone size: .
V gene: TRBV5-4
CDR3 DNA: TGTGCCAGCAGCTTGGACTCAGATACGCAGTATTTT
CDR3 protein: CASSLDSDTQYF

D gene: .
J gene: TRBJ1-5
clone size: .
V gene: TRBV12-5
CDR3 DNA: TGTGCTAGTGACGTTGGGAGTCAGCCCCAGCATTTT
CDR3 protein: CASDVGSQPQHF

D gene: .
J gene: TRBJ1-1
clone size: .
V gene: TRBV29-1
CDR3 DNA: TGCAGCGGGGGTGGGGGCCGCACTGAAGCTTTCTTT
CDR3 protein: CSGGGGRTEAFF

D gene: TRBD2
J gene: TRBJ2-7
clone size: once
V gene: TRBV30
CDR3 DNA: TGTGCCTGGAGTGTACAGAGACTAGCGGGAGGAGGGTACGAGCAGTACTTC
CDR3 protein: CAWSVQRLAGGGYEQYF

D gene: .
J gene: TRBJ2-2
clone size: .
V gene: TRBV10-3
CDR3 DNA: TGTGCCATCAGTGAAGGACTAGGGGGGACCGGGGAGCTGTTTTTT
CDR3 protein: CAISEGLGGTGELFF

D gene: .
J gene: TRBJ1-1
clone size: few
V gene: TRBV2
CDR3 DNA: TGTGCCAGCAGTTGGGGCCTGGGGAACACTGAAGCTTTCTTT
CDR3 protein: CASSWGLGNTEAFF

D gene: TRBD2
J gene: TRBJ2-1
clone size: .
V gene: TRBV7-9
CDR3 DNA: TGTGCCAGCAGCTTTACCGGGACTAGCGGGAGTAATGAGCAGTTCTTC
CDR3 protein: CASSFTGTSGSNEQFF

D gene: .
J gene: TRBJ2-5
clone size: few
V gene: TRBV30
CDR3 DNA: TGTGCCTGGAGCTACAGGGGTGGGAGGGAGACCCAGTACTTC
CDR3 protein: CAWSYRGGRETQYF

D gene: .
J gene: TRBJ1-1
clone size: .
V gene: TRBV11-2
CDR3 DNA: TGTGCCAGCAGCTTAGGGGAGTGGGACACTGAAGCTTTCTTT
CDR3 protein: CASSLGEWDTEAFF

D gene: .
J gene: TRBJ1-1
clone size: .
V gene: TRBV6-5
CDR3 DNA: TGTGCCAGCAGTTACAGAGCGGGACCGACGAACACTGAAGCTTTCTTT
CDR3 protein: CASSYRAGPTNTEAFF

D gene: TRBD2
J gene: TRBJ2-1
clone size: .
V gene: TRBV29-1
CDR3 DNA: TGCAGCGTTGTAAGTGTTTGGCGGGAGGTGGTGTATGAGCAGTTCTTC
CDR3 protein: CSVVSVWREVVYEQFF

D gene: TRBD1
J gene: TRBJ1-4
clone size: few
V gene: TRBV6-5
CDR3 DNA: TGTGCCAGCAATCGGGACAGGTCTACCGAAAAACTGTTTTTT
CDR3 protein: CASNRDRSTEKLFF

D gene: .
J gene: TRBJ2-1
clone size: few
V gene: TRBV11-2
CDR3 DNA: TGTGCCAGCAGCCCAGGTCCCAGGTTGGATGAGCAGTTCTTC
CDR3 protein: CASSPGPRLDEQFF

D gene: .
J gene: TRBJ1-2
clone size: .
V gene: TRBV5-6
CDR3 DNA: TGTGCCAGCAGCTTGGGCGATTTTAACTATGGCTACACCTTC
CDR3 protein: CASSLGDFNYGYTF

D gene: TRBD2
J gene: TRBJ2-3
clone size: .
V gene: TRBV5-1
CDR3 DNA: TGCGCCAGCAGCTTGGCGGGGACTAGCGGGAAGGGGGCAGATACGCAGTATTTT
CDR3 protein: CASSLAGTSGKGADTQYF

D gene: .
J gene: TRBJ1-1
clone size: .
V gene: TRBV12-5
CDR3 DNA: TGTGCTAGTGGTTTGGTATCGTCGGGGAACACTGAAGCTTTCTTT
CDR3 protein: CASGLVSSGNTEAFF

D gene: .
J gene: TRBJ2-7
clone size: .
V gene: TRBV5-5
CDR3 DNA: TGTGCCAGCAGCTTGATGACTGGCCCCGAGCAGTACTTC
CDR3 protein: CASSLMTGPEQYF

D gene: TRBD2
J gene: TRBJ2-3
clone size: .
V gene: TRBV5-1
CDR3 DNA: TGCGCCAGCAGCTGGAGCGGGGACACAGATACGCAGTATTTT
CDR3 protein: CASSWSGDTDTQYF

D gene: .
J gene: TRBJ1-6
clone size: few
V gene: TRBV6-5
CDR3 DNA: TGTGCCAGCAAGGGACAAGGAAGTAATTCACCCCTCCACTTT
CDR3 protein: CASKGQGSNSPLHF

D gene: .
J gene: TRBJ1-3
clone size: .
V gene: TRBV7-2
CDR3 DNA: TGTGCCAGCAGCTTACAGGCCTCTGGAAACACCATATATTTT
CDR3 protein: CASSLQASGNTIYF

D gene: .
J gene: TRBJ1-1
clone size: .
V gene: TRBV2
CDR3 DNA: TGTGCCAGCAGTGAAGTGGGGGGGGCGAACACTGAAGCTTTCTTT
CDR3 protein: CASSEVGGANTEAFF

D gene: .
J gene: TRBJ1-4
clone size: .
V gene: TRBV4-1
CDR3 DNA: TGCGCCAGCAGCCAAGATTGGGCAGATAATGAAAAACTGTTTTTT
CDR3 protein: CASSQDWADNEKLFF

D gene: .
J gene: TRBJ2-2
clone size: .
V gene: TRBV19
CDR3 DNA: TGTGCCAGTAGTATCCTTGGCGGCGGGGAGCTGTTTTTT
CDR3 protein: CASSILGGGELFF

D gene: .
J gene: TRBJ2-7
clone size: .
V gene: TRBV5-6
CDR3 DNA: TGTGCCAGCAGCTTGGGCGGGGTAAGGTACGAGCAGTACTTC
CDR3 protein: CASSLGGVRYEQYF

D gene: .
J gene: TRBJ1-6
clone size: .
V gene: TRBV5-1
CDR3 DNA: TGCGCCAGCAGCTTGGGACAATATAATTCACCCCTCCACTTT
CDR3 protein: CASSLGQYNSPLHF

D gene: TRBD1
J gene: TRBJ1-5
clone size: .
V gene: TRBV27
CDR3 DNA: TGTGCCAGCAGTTTTGCCGCCTCCGGGACAGGGAATCAGCCCCAGCATTTT
CDR3 protein: CASSFAASGTGNQPQHF

D gene: TRBD2
J gene: TRBJ2-3
clone size: once
V gene: TRBV24-1
CDR3 DNA: TGTGCCACCAGTGTCGCCGGGGGGGAGGGCTTTCGCACAGATACGCAGTATTTT
CDR3 protein: CATSVAGGEGFRTDTQYF

D gene: TRBD1
J gene: TRBJ1-5
clone size: once
V gene: TRBV6-6
CDR3 DNA: TGTGCCAGCAGTCCCGGGACAGGGGGCATGTCTGGGAATCAGCCCCAGCATTTT
CDR3 protein: CASSPGTGGMSGNQPQHF

D gene: .
J gene: TRBJ1-6
clone size: .
V gene: TRBV11-2
CDR3 DNA: TGTGCCAGCAGCCCTGGGAGTAGGTCACCCCTCCACTTT
CDR3 protein: CASSPGSRSPLHF

D gene: TRBD2
J gene: TRBJ2-3
clone size: .
V gene: TRBV6-1
CDR3 DNA: TGTGCCAGCAGTGAGATGGCGGGGGGATCTAATACGCAGTATTTT
CDR3 protein: CASSEMAGGSNTQYF

D gene: TRBD2
J gene: TRBJ2-3
clone size: .
V gene: TRBV7-6
CDR3 DNA: TGTGCCAGCAGCTTAGTAGCGGGGGGCACAGATACGCAGTATTTT
CDR3 protein: CASSLVAGGTDTQYF

D gene: .
J gene: TRBJ2-1
clone size: .
V gene: TRBV5-1
CDR3 DNA: TGCGCCAGCAGCTTGGTGTCAGGGGCCCCAACTGGTGAGCAGTTCTTC
CDR3 protein: CASSLVSGAPTGEQFF

D gene: .
J gene: TRBJ2-2
clone size: .
V gene: TRBV3-1/TRBV3-2
CDR3 DNA: TGTGCCAGCAGCCAAGCGGCGCGGCCGACCGGGGAGCTGTTTTTT
CDR3 protein: CASSQAARPTGELFF

D gene: TRBD1
J gene: TRBJ1-2
clone size: .
V gene: TRBV6-5
CDR3 DNA: TGTGCCAGCAGTTACAACCGGGACAGCTATGGCTACACCTTC
CDR3 protein: CASSYNRDSYGYTF

D gene: .
J gene: TRBJ2-1
clone size: once
V gene: TRBV3-1/TRBV3-2
CDR3 DNA: TGTGCCAGCAGCCAAGACGGGGGGCGGAATGAGCAGTTCTTC
CDR3 protein: CASSQDGGRNEQFF

D gene: .
J gene: TRBJ2-1
clone size: .
V gene: TRBV27
CDR3 DNA: TGTGCCATCCGGTCAGGTGGGGAGCAGTTCTTC
CDR3 protein: CAIRSGGEQFF

D gene: TRBD1
J gene: TRBJ2-1
clone size: .
V gene: TRBV19
CDR3 DNA: TGTGCCAGTAGTATAGGGGGGACAGGGTACAATGAGCAGTTCTTC
CDR3 protein: CASSIGGTGYNEQFF

D gene: TRBD2
J gene: TRBJ2-1
clone size: .
V gene: TRBV7-2
CDR3 DNA: TGTGCCAGCAGCTCTCCGGGACTAGTGATGAATGAGCAGTTCTTC
CDR3 protein: CASSSPGLVMNEQFF

D gene: .
J gene: TRBJ1-1
clone size: .
V gene: TRBV27
CDR3 DNA: TGTGCCAGCAGTTTTGAAGGGGACACTGAAGCTTTCTTT
CDR3 protein: CASSFEGDTEAFF

D gene: .
J gene: TRBJ1-1
clone size: .
V gene: TRBV9
CDR3 DNA: TGTGCCAGCAGCGTAGTGAGTCTGAAGACAGTGAACACTGAAGCTTTCTTT
CDR3 protein: CASSVVSLKTVNTEAFF

D gene: .
J gene: TRBJ2-5
clone size: .
V gene: TRBV5-1
CDR3 DNA: TGCGCCAGCAGCTTGGACCCAGGGATGGGGGAGACCCAGTACTTC
CDR3 protein: CASSLDPGMGETQYF

D gene: TRBD2
J gene: TRBJ2-3
clone size: .
V gene: TRBV19
CDR3 DNA: TGTGCCAGTAGTATCAGAGCGGGGGGGCTGGGAGATACGCAGTATTTT
CDR3 protein: CASSIRAGGLGDTQYF

D gene: .
J gene: TRBJ1-1
clone size: .
V gene: TRBV6-5
CDR3 DNA: TGTGCCAGCCTCGGGTGGAACACTGAAGCTTTCTTT
CDR3 protein: CASLGWNTEAFF

D gene: TRBD2
J gene: TRBJ2-1
clone size: .
V gene: TRBV2
CDR3 DNA: TGTGCCAGCACGGCTAGCGGGGGGGCCTCGGTAAATGAGCAGTTCTTC
CDR3 protein: CASTASGGASVNEQFF

D gene: .
J gene: TRBJ2-1
clone size: .
V gene: TRBV6-4
CDR3 DNA: TGTGCCAGCAGCCCCCGGGGAAACTCCTACAATGAGCAGTTCTTC
CDR3 protein: CASSPRGNSYNEQFF

D gene: .
J gene: TRBJ2-3
clone size: .
V gene: TRBV2
CDR3 DNA: TGTGCCAGCAGTGATTTGGGGGGAAGCACAGATACGCAGTATTTT
CDR3 protein: CASSDLGGSTDTQYF